The 23 T cell receptor beta chains given below trace back to one sample, sequenced in a study of blood T cell repertoires in COVID-19. Profiled with immunoSEQ multiplex PCR; TCRdb holds only in-frame clones, not every one. Here the sample spans fewer than 200,000 clones, 60% to 85% being singletons. The sample comprised peripheral blood. The source is a man aged 70-80 years with acute or convalescent COVID-19.

This rearrangement joins TRBV15 to TRBJ2-1; 15 bases map to TRBD2. The J segment lost 7 bases and the V segment lost 6 bases, leaving 4 bases of the junction unmatched. The CDR3 totals 15 residues. CDR1 is LNHNV and CDR2 is YYDKDF in the germline V gene (reference sequence). The CDR3 DNA sequence: TGTGCCACCAGTCACGGGACTAGCGGGAGGAATGAGCAGTTCTTC. This encodes CATSHGTSGRNEQFF. Based on the CDR3 plus reference TRBV15 and TRBJ2-1, the full variable domain is DAMVIQNPRYQVTQFGKPVTLSCSQTLNHNVMYWYQQKSSQAPKLLFHYYDKDFNNEADTPDNFQSRRPNTSFCFLDIRSPGLGDTAMYLCATSHGTSGRNEQFFGPGTRLTVL.

The rearrangement links TRBV11-2 to TRBJ2-7; 11 bases are a match to TRBD2. The trim removed 4 bases at V and 4 bases at J, leaving 9 bases unmatched. CDR1 is SGHAT and CDR2 is FQNNGV in the germline V gene. There are 16 residues in the CDR3. DNA for the CDR3: TGTGCCAGCAGCTCTATCGGACTAGCGGGTGATTACGAGCAGTACTTC. It specifies CASSSIGLAGDYEQYF. The variable domain in full, with the rest retrieved from reference TRBV11-2 and TRBJ2-7, is EAGVAQSPRYKIIEKRQSVAFWCNPISGHATLYWYQQILGQGPKLLIQFQNNGVVDDSQLPKDRFSAERLKGVDSTLKIQPAKLEDSAVYLCASSSIGLAGDYEQYFGPGTRLTVT.

This chain links TRBV5-5 with TRBJ1-5; 7 bases are shared with TRBD1. The germline gives CDR1 SGHKS, CDR2 YYEKEE (reference sequence). With 0 bases clipped from V and 6 bases from J, the junction kept 9 bases outside the gene matches. The CDR3 covers 16 residues. CDR3 nucleotides: TGTGCCAGCAGCTTGGAGACAGGGACCGGATCTCAGCCCCAGCATTTT. Translating gives CASSLETGTGSQPQHF.

The J gene is TRBJ2-1, the V gene TRBV19, with 9 bases lining up with TRBD2. Trimming cost V 6 bases and J 8 bases; bases outside gene matches: 8. The CDR3 loop spans 14 amino acids. Germline lookup yields CDR1 LNHDA and CDR2 SQIVND (reference sequence). The CDR3 sequence is CASREGVAGDEQFF. The DNA of the CDR3 is TGTGCCAGTAGGGAGGGGGTAGCGGGAGATGAGCAGTTCTTC.

V gene TRBV3-1 (or the pseudogene TRBV3-2) combines with J gene TRBJ1-4; 8 nucleotides agree with TRBD1. From germline, CDR1 is LGHDT and CDR2 YNNKEL (reference sequence). After removal of 4 bases from V and 6 bases from J, the junction contained 7 bases not matched to a gene. CDR3 length: 15 residues. The CDR3 nucleotides are TGTGCCAGCAGCCGACGGGACAGGCTTTATGAAAAACTGTTTTTT. Amino acid sequence: CASSRRDRLYEKLFF.

The V gene is TRBV6-7, the J gene TRBJ1-5; D may be TRBD1 (5 bases). TRBV6-7 is recorded as an ORF, its role being uncertain. This CDR3 has 14 amino acids. V was cut by 2 bases and J by 6 bases, with 11 bases left in between. The CDR3, as DNA: TGTGCCAGCAGTTACGGCCAGGGCGGTCAGCCCCAGCATTTT. As protein: CASSYGQGGQPQHF.

This chain connects TRBV5-1 to TRBJ2-7; no clear D. The CDR3 extends over 14 amino acids. Germline CDR1 SGHRS, CDR2 YFSETQ. Trimming took 0 bases from V and 0 from J, leaving 7 bases between them. The CDR3 nucleotides read TGCGCCAGCAGCTTGGGGGCAGTCTCCTACGAGCAGTACTTC. It is translated as CASSLGAVSYEQYF. The full variable domain, completed using reference TRBV5-1 and TRBJ2-7, is KAGVTQTPRYLIKTRGQQVTLSCSPISGHRSVSWYQQTPGQGLQFLFEYFSETQRNKGNFPGRFSGRQFSNSRSEMNVSTLELGDSALYLCASSLGAVSYEQYFGPGTRLTVT.

This rearrangement joins TRBV12-3 or TRBV12-4 to TRBJ1-4; 10 bases match TRBD1. Trimming took 6 bases from V and 16 from J; bases not matched to a gene: 8. CDR3 size: 12 residues. In nucleotides, the CDR3 is TGTGCCAGCAGCTCGGGACAGGGGCGAGGGTTTTTT. Translation gives CASSSGQGRGFF.

The chain recombines TRBV6-5 with TRBJ1-1; unclear D gene. The CDR3 spans 12 residues. Per germline, CDR1 MNHEY and CDR2 SVGAGI. V was shortened by 2 bases and J by 4 bases, with 5 bases between the two germline ends. The chain's CDR3 is CASSYVGTEAFF. The CDR3 nucleotides are TGTGCCAGCAGTTACGTCGGCACTGAAGCTTTCTTT.

J is TRBJ2-5 and V is TRBV24-1; tentative D call: TRBD1 (6 bases). This CDR3 has 16 amino acids. V lost 4 bases and J lost 3, with 17 bases in between. The germline gives CDR1 KGHDR, CDR2 SFDVKD. In DNA, the CDR3 is TGTGCCACCAGTGACCATGGACAGTGGGGCAAAGAGACCCAGTACTTC. Protein product: CATSDHGQWGKETQYF.

V usage is TRBV5-4 and J usage is TRBJ2-5; 10 nucleotides agree with TRBD1. Looked up from germline, CDR1 is SGHNT and CDR2 is YYREEE (reference sequence). CDR3 length: 14 amino acids. V trimming: 8 bases; J trimming: 1 base; junction bases outside the gene matches: 5. The CDR3 coding sequence is TGTGCCAGTGGACAGGGGGGAGTCCAAGAGACCCAGTACTTC. It translates to CASGQGGVQETQYF.

This clone was counted only a few times. The V gene is TRBV7-9, the J gene TRBJ2-1; TRBD2 matches 12 bases. V lost 10 bases and J lost 8; bases outside the gene matches: 9. This CDR3 is 14 amino acids long. Germline V gene lookup returns CDR1 SEHNR and CDR2 FQNEAQ (reference sequence). The CDR3 is CATRWTSGTDEQFF. The DNA for the CDR3 is TGTGCCACCCGATGGACTAGCGGGACCGATGAGCAGTTCTTC. The full variable domain, rest sourced from reference TRBV7-9 and TRBJ2-1, is DTGVSQNPRHKITKRGQNVTFRCDPISEHNRLYWYRQTLGQGPEFLTYFQNEAQLEKSRLLSDRFSAERPKGSFSTLEIQRTEQGDSAMYLCATRWTSGTDEQFFGPGTRLTVL.

The chain couples TRBV9 to TRBJ2-7; TRBD2 matches 7 bases. This CDR3 spans 14 amino acids. The ends lost 2 bases at V and 0 bases at J; junction bases unmatched: 2. CDR1 SGDLS and CDR2 YYNGEE come from the germline V gene. The CDR3 sequence is CASSVGGSSYEQYF. The CDR3 DNA sequence: TGTGCCAGCAGCGTTGGCGGGAGCTCCTACGAGCAGTACTTC.

This clone was seen once. The V and J genes are TRBV4-1 and TRBJ2-7; a weak D match, TRBD1 (5 bases). This CDR3 spans 14 amino acids. Trimming cost V 3 bases and J 6 bases, with 15 bases left between them. Germline CDR1 MGHRA, CDR2 YSYEKL. This CDR3 reads CASSQRQGVSEQYF. Here the CDR3 DNA reads TGCGCCAGCAGCCAGAGGCAGGGCGTCAGCGAGCAGTACTTC.

The chain links TRBV19 to TRBJ2-3, with 10 bases fitting TRBD1. V was pared by 0 bases and J by 6 bases, with 9 bases of the junction left unmatched. Per the germline V gene, CDR1 is LNHDA and CDR2 is SQIVND (reference sequence). This CDR3 has 17 amino acids. The CDR3 DNA follows: TGTGCCAGTAGTATAGAGGGGACAGGGGCGACGACGGATACGCAGTATTTT. It specifies CASSIEGTGATTDTQYF. Complete variable domain (other parts from reference TRBV19 and TRBJ2-3): DGGITQSPKYLFRKEGQNVTLSCEQNLNHDAMYWYRQDPGQGLRLIYYSQIVNDFQKGDIAEGYSVSREKKESFPLTVTSAQKNPTAFYLCASSIEGTGATTDTQYFGPGTRLTVL.

Only one count was recorded for this clone. The chain combines TRBV6-5 with TRBJ2-1; D unresolved. Germline V lookup: CDR1 MNHEY, CDR2 SVGAGI. V gave up 8 bases and J gave up 5 bases, with 7 bases separating them. The CDR3 is made up of 11 amino acids. CDR3 DNA sequence: TGTGCCAGCCGAGCTAACAATGAGCAGTTCTTC. Translated, it gives CASRANNEQFF.

This clone was detected only once. The CDR3: CASSFGTGPSYEQYF. DNA of the CDR3: TGTGCCAGCAGCTTTGGGACAGGGCCTTCCTACGAGCAGTACTTC. V gene TRBV11-2 combines with J gene TRBJ2-7; TRBD1 aligns across 9 bases. Germline CDR1 SGHAT, CDR2 FQNNGV. The CDR3 sequence is 15 residues long. V lost 3 bases, J lost 1 base, and 4 bases stayed unmatched.

About this clone itself: The sample holds other DNA sequences that translate to the same CDR3. V gene TRBV19 combines with J gene TRBJ1-5, with D maybe TRBD1 (5 bases). From germline, CDR1 is LNHDA and CDR2 SQIVND (reference sequence). V shed 3 bases and J shed 2 bases, with 11 bases lying between them. This CDR3 region has 15 residues. The CDR3 spells CASSIPRGGNQPQHF. DNA for the CDR3: TGTGCCAGTAGTATCCCCCGGGGGGGCAATCAGCCCCAGCATTTT.

V usage is TRBV5-1 and J usage is TRBJ2-5; TRBD2 aligns across 12 bases. Germline CDR1 reads SGHRS; CDR2 reads YFSETQ. V shed 1 base and J 7 bases; nucleotides not matched to a gene: 11. The CDR3 length is 17 residues. The chain's CDR3 is CASSLTSGGPREGTQYF. CDR3 bases: TGCGCCAGCAGCTTGACTAGCGGGGGGCCCAGAGAGGGGACCCAGTACTTC.

This chain links TRBV28 with TRBJ2-7; 10 bases align to TRBD1. Trimming cost V 7 bases and J 2 bases; bases outside gene matches: 11. Germline V CDR1 and CDR2: MDHEN, SYDVKM. The CDR3 covers 16 residues. CDR3 protein: CASIHAGTGAPYEQYF. DNA of the CDR3: TGTGCCAGCATCCACGCCGGGACAGGGGCCCCCTACGAGCAGTACTTC. The full variable domain, completed using reference TRBV28 and TRBJ2-7, is DVKVTQSSRYLVKRTGEKVFLECVQDMDHENMFWYRQDPGLGLRLIYFSYDVKMKEKGDIPEGYSVSREKKERFSLILESASTNQTSMYLCASIHAGTGAPYEQYFGPGTRLTVT.

The CDR3 reads CASSRGTSGTYEQYF. As DNA, the CDR3 is TGTGCCAGCAGCCGAGGGACTAGCGGGACGTACGAGCAGTACTTC. The genes are TRBV11-3 and TRBJ2-7, with 13 bases identical to TRBD2. The trim removed 5 bases at V and 4 bases at J, leaving 5 bases unmatched. Germline V gives CDR1 SGHNT, CDR2 YENEEA. The CDR3 is made up of 15 amino acids.

The rearrangement uses TRBV2 and TRBJ1-5, with a possible D match to TRBD1 (5 bases). The CDR3 totals 15 residues. From germline, CDR1 is SNHLY and CDR2 FYNNEI. V gave up 5 bases and J gave up 2 bases, with 13 bases separating them. CDR3 amino acids: CASSRGGAGNQPQHF. The CDR3 nucleotides are TGTGCCAGCAGTCGGGGAGGGGCGGGCAATCAGCCCCAGCATTTT.

This clone was counted a few times. This chain links TRBV19 with TRBJ1-6, with 7 positions matching TRBD1. The CDR3 covers 13 residues. Germline V gives CDR1 LNHDA, CDR2 SQIVND (reference sequence). The junction had 0 bases not matched to a gene; V was cut back by 2 bases and J by 8 bases. For the CDR3, the DNA is TGTGCCAGTAGTATAACAGGGGATTCACCCCTCCACTTT. It translates to CASSITGDSPLHF.